This T cell receptor (beta chain) is drawn from a study of shared T cell receptors in the human thymus. Measured with immunoSEQ multiplex PCR; TCRdb has only the in-frame clones, and not every one. The sample has over 450,000 clones, around 78% seen once. There are a few counts of this clone. Germline CDR1 SGHNT, CDR2 YENEEA. Trimming cost V 5 bases and J 4 bases; bases outside gene matches: 1. CDR3 length: 14 amino acids. These same records also appear under a second study, on human thymus T cells.

What was sequenced was thymocytes. V gene TRBV11-3 combines with J gene TRBJ1-4; TRBD1 matches 10 bases. The clonotype comes from a boy in the first two years of life with a congenital heart defect. DNA of the CDR3: TGTGCCAGCAGCGGACAGGGGGTTAATGAAAAACTGTTTTTT. Amino acid sequence: CASSGQGVNEKLFF.